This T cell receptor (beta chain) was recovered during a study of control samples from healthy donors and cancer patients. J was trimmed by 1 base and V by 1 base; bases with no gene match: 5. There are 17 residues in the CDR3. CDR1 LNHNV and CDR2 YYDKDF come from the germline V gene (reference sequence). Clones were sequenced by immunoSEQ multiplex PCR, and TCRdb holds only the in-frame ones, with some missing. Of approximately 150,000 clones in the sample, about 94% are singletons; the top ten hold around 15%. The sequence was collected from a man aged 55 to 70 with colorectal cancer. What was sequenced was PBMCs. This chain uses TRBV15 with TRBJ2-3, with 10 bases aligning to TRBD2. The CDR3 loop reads CATSRGSGGAGTDTQYF. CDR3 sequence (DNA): TGTGCCACCAGCAGAGGGAGCGGGGGGGCAGGCACAGATACGCAGTATTTT.